These 10 T cell receptor beta chains share one sample of origin, sequenced in a study of CD8+CD57+ T cells in acquired aplastic anemia. Sequenced patients had shown CD8+CD57+ cell expansion by flow cytometry. Profiling of TCR beta VDJ combinations and CDR3 sequences used genomic DNA as template. TCRdb analysed the reads with MiXCR anew, one entry per CDR3 protein. This table has 200,000 to 300,000 distinct CDR3 sequences, 82% appearing once. What was sequenced was sorted CD4+, CD8+, or CD8+CD57+ T cells (not recorded which) from PBMCs. The source of these receptors is a human donor with aplastic anemia.

This clonotype showed up just a few times. CDR3 in DNA: TGTGCCAGTAGTATCTTAGCGGGAGATCAGCCCCAGCATTTT. This translates into CASSILAGDQPQHF. The chain recombines TRBV19 with TRBJ1-5; D remains unclear. The germline V and J ends were trimmed by 3 bases and 5 bases, with 11 bases remaining between them. CDR3 length equals 14 residues. CDR1 and CDR2 from the germline V gene are LNHDA and SQIVND (reference sequence).

The rearrangement uses TRBV5-4 and TRBJ2-5; weak D call: TRBD1 (7 bases). CDR3 length: 18 residues. The V end was cut by 4 bases, the J end by 0 bases, with 22 bases between. Germline CDR1 is SGHNT and CDR2 is YYREEE (reference sequence). CDR3 protein: CASSPVSQGGLYQETQYF. CDR3 DNA sequence: TGTGCCAGCAGCCCCGTCTCCCAGGGGGGACTGTACCAAGAGACCCAGTACTTC.

In its sample, this clonotype was seen a few times. This may be a read error: a much more frequent sequence differs by one nucleotide. The chain is built from TRBV7-9 and TRBJ1-1; perhaps TRBD1 as D (5 bases). V was shortened by 3 bases and J by 13 bases, with 24 bases between the two germline ends. Germline V gene sequence: CDR1 SEHNR, CDR2 FQNEAQ (reference sequence). CDR3 size: 15 residues. In DNA form, the CDR3 reads TGTGCCAGCAGCTTTGAAAGAAGCGGGGGGAGCGATGATTTCTTT. Its translation: CASSFERSGGSDDFF.

This clonotype appeared a single time. For the CDR3, the DNA is TGTGCCAGCGGGGACGGGGGCACAGGTACGCAGACCTTC. Translation gives CASGDGGTGTQTF. The chain combines TRBV2 with TRBJ1-2; D is perhaps TRBD1 (6 bases). The ends were cut back, 8 bases at V and 14 bases at J, with 24 bases in the middle. The CDR3 extends over 13 amino acids. Germline-derived CDR1 and CDR2 are SNHLY and FYNNEI. The whole variable domain, filled in from reference TRBV2 and TRBJ1-2, reads EPEVTQTPSHQVTQMGQEVILRCVPISNHLYFYWYRQILGQKVEFLVSFYNNEISEKSEIFDDQFSVERPDGSNFTLKIRSTKLEDSAMYFCASGDGGTGTQTFGSGTRLTVV.

On this clonotype itself: In this CDR3 the conserved last residue, phenylalanine or tryptophan, is missing, so a read error is likely. The limits of the CDR3 on the DNA are not certain, so only TCRdb's listed CDR3 is given. The chain carries TRBV9 and TRBJ1-2. The CDR3 is 13 amino acids long, termini counted. Looked up from germline, CDR1 is SGDLS and CDR2 is YYNGEE. The CDR3 sequence: CASSVGVASTDTL.

This clonotype was detected only once. The final CDR3 position lacks the conserved phenylalanine or tryptophan, pointing to a likely read error. Because the CDR3's place on the DNA is in doubt, the DNA is left out and the CDR3 is given as listed by TCRdb. This chain uses TRBV10-3 with TRBJ2-1. CDR1 and CDR2 (germline): ENHRY, SYGVKD. A total of 11 residues make up the CDR3, ends included. CDR3: CAISEDNEQSA.

The V and J genes are TRBV7-9 and TRBJ2-6; D perhaps matches TRBD2 (5 bases). This CDR3 has 17 amino acids. Trimming took off 3 bases at V and 6 bases at J, with 18 bases between the two ends. CDR1 and CDR2 from the germline V gene are SEHNR and FQNEAQ (reference sequence). DNA of the CDR3: TGTGCCAGCAGCTTGGACTCCAGAATTGAGCAGGCCAACGTCCTGACTTTC. Translated: CASSLDSRIEQANVLTF.

This clonotype has just a few counts. This chain's CDR3 is CASSVVGIWEFTQYF. The CDR3 coding sequence is TGTGCCAGCAGCGTAGTGGGCATCTGGGAATTCACCCAGTACTTC. The chain carries TRBV9 and TRBJ2-5; D ambiguous. The germline V gene has CDR1 SGDLS and CDR2 YYNGEE. The CDR3 totals 15 residues. Trimming took off 0 bases at V and 8 bases at J, with 17 bases between the two ends.

The chain recombines TRBV6-4 with TRBJ2-2; TRBD2 matches at 10 bases. CDR1 and CDR2 from the germline V gene are MRHNA and SNTAGT. This CDR3 is 15 amino acids long. The J segment lost 6 bases and the V segment lost 6 bases, leaving 7 bases of the junction unmatched. The CDR3 DNA reads as TGTGCCAGCAGGACACCGGGACTAGCGCCCGGGGAGCTGTTTTTT. Its translation is CASRTPGLAPGELFF.

This clonotype was seen a handful of times. The rearrangement uses TRBV10-3 and TRBJ2-5, with D possibly TRBD2 on 5 matching bases. Looked up from germline, CDR1 is ENHRY and CDR2 is SYGVKD. V dropped 6 bases and J dropped 3 bases, with 11 bases sitting between them. This CDR3 contains 13 residues. In DNA, the CDR3 is TGTGCCATCAGCGCCGACGGGGAAGAGACCCAGTACTTC. Protein sequence: CAISADGEETQYF.